The sequence of this T cell receptor (beta chain) was determined in a study of blood T cell repertoires in COVID-19. Study overall: Specimens from acute and convalescent COVID-19 originated in the United States, Italy and Spain. PBMCs, B-cell-depleted T cells, or T cells were the source of the cDNA or gDNA that made up the material.

Original processing notes: Amplified reference gene primers provided the basis for estimating nucleated cell counts. The repertoire was sequenced with immunoSEQ multiplex PCR; TCRdb's copy has only in-frame clones and lacks some. That table is the source of V, J and clone size, and D and trimming were worked out from the DNA. This sample carries over 300,000 clones, around 91% of them seen once, and the ten largest clones take approximately 6.2%. The CDR3 has 13 amino acids. The V end was cut by 6 bases, the J end by 9 bases, with 17 bases between. Germline V gives CDR1 SGHVS, CDR2 FQNEAQ. The chain uses TRBV7-8 and TRBJ1-1, with D maybe TRBD1 (5 bases). Sequenced sample: peripheral blood. The clonotype comes from a man younger than 30 with active or convalescent COVID-19. Written as DNA, the CDR3 is TGTGCCAGCAGACCCCCCGGGCAGGGAAAAGCTTTCTTT. Amino acids: CASRPPGQGKAFF.